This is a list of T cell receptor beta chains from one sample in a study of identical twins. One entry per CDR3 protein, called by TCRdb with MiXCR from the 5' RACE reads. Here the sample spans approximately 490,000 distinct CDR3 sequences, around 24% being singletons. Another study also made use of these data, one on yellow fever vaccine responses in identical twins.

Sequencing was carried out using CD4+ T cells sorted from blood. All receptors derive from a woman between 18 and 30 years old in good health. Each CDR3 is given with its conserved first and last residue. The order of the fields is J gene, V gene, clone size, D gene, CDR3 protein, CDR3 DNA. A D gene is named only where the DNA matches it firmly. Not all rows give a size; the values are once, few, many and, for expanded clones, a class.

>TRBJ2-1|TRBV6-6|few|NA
CATSRGAYNEQFF
TGTGCCACCTCGAGGGGGGCTTACAATGAGCAGTTCTTC
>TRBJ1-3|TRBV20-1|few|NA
CSARGRNGNTIYF
TGCAGTGCTAGAGGTCGAAACGGAAACACCATATATTTT
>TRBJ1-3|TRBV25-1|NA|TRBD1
CATGTGVSGNTIYF
TGTGCCACAGGAACAGGGGTGTCTGGAAACACCATATATTTT
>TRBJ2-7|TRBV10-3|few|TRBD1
CAISDSRQGYEQYF
TGTGCCATCAGTGACTCGAGACAGGGCTACGAGCAGTACTTC
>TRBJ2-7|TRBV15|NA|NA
CATSGYGQTYEQYF
TGTGCCACCAGCGGATATGGACAGACCTACGAGCAGTACTTC
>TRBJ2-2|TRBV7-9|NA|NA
CASSQLPSPGELFF
TGTGCCAGCAGCCAATTGCCTAGCCCCGGGGAGCTGTTTTTT
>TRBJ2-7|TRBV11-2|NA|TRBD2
CASSHLLAASGSHGQYF
TGTGCCAGCAGCCACCTCTTAGCGGCTAGCGGGAGTCATGGGCAGTACTTC
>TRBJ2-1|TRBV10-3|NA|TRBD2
CAISARASGTHEQFF
TGTGCCATCAGTGCAAGGGCTAGCGGTACACACGAGCAGTTCTTC
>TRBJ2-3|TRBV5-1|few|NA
CASWTHDSDTQYF
TGCGCCAGCTGGACTCACGATTCGGATACGCAGTATTTT
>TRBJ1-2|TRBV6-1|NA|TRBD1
CASSQQGDYGYTF
TGTGCCAGCAGTCAACAGGGGGACTATGGCTACACCTTC
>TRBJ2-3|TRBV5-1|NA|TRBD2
CASTPLAGGSGDTQYF
TGCGCCAGCACCCCTCTAGCGGGAGGGTCGGGAGATACGCAGTATTTT
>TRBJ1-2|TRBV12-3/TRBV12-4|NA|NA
CASSKAYGYTF
TGTGCCAGCAGTAAGGCCTATGGCTACACCTTC
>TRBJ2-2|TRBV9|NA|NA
CASSAVPRGTGELFF
TGTGCCAGCAGCGCGGTGCCCAGGGGCACCGGGGAGCTGTTTTTT
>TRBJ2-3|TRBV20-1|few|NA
CSAKSGSSTDTQYF
TGCAGTGCCAAAAGTGGTAGTAGCACAGATACGCAGTATTTT
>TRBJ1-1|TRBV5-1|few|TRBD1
CASSFPGQGAWNTEAFF
TGCGCCAGCAGCTTCCCGGGACAGGGGGCTTGGAACACTGAAGCTTTCTTT
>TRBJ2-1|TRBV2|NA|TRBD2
CASRGLAKRRGDEQFF
TGTGCCAGCAGAGGACTAGCGAAACGGCGAGGGGATGAGCAGTTCTTC
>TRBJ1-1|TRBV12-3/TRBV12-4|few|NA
CASSRGTGAFF
TGTGCCAGCAGTCGCGGAACGGGAGCTTTCTTT
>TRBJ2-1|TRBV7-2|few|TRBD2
CASSLQGTSGRNEQFF
TGTGCCAGCAGCCTACAAGGGACTAGCGGGAGGAATGAGCAGTTCTTC
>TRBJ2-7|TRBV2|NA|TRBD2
CASRLTSSHEQYF
TGTGCCAGCAGGCTGACTAGCTCCCACGAGCAGTACTTC
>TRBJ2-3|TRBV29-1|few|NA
CSVDGDFTDTQYF
TGCAGCGTTGATGGGGACTTTACAGATACGCAGTATTTT
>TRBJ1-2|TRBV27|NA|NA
CASSIGQGLNYGYTF
TGTGCCAGCTCCATCGGGCAGGGCCTTAACTATGGCTACACCTTC
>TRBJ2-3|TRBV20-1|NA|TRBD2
CSRLAGGVTDTQYF
TGCAGTCGCCTAGCGGGGGGCGTGACAGATACGCAGTATTTT
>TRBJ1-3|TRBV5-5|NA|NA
CASSLRVSGNTIYF
TGTGCCAGCAGCTTACGGGTCTCTGGAAACACCATATATTTT
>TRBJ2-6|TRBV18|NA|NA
CASSGALIRAHSGANVLTF
TGTGCCAGCTCCGGGGCTCTCATCAGAGCCCACTCTGGGGCCAACGTCCTGACTTTC
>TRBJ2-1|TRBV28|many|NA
CASSLVTRLDNEQFF
TGTGCCAGCAGTTTAGTCACTAGACTAGACAATGAGCAGTTCTTC
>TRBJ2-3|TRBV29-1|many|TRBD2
CSVEEGGGGPADTQYF
TGCAGCGTTGAAGAGGGCGGGGGAGGACCCGCAGATACGCAGTATTTT
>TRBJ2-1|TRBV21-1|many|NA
CASSNRRTSYNEQFF
TGTGCCAGCAGCAACCGACGCACATCCTACAATGAGCAGTTCTTC